These 29 T cell receptor beta chains were all obtained from the same sample, sequenced in a study of CD8+ T cells in alopecia areata. As the sequencing template, cDNA was produced by extracting RNA and reverse transcribing it. The repertoire was sequenced with immunoSEQ multiplex PCR; TCRdb's copy has only in-frame clones and lacks some. This sample has 120,000 or so clones, with about 59% found just once. Noted treatment: oral pan-JAK inhibitor, 5-10 mg twice daily. Sequenced material: CD4+ T cells sorted from blood, taken at week 4, from a patient treated with tofacitinib. These TCRs come from a human donor with alopecia areata.

The chain recombines TRBV5-1 with TRBJ1-1; D possibly corresponds to TRBD1 (6 bases). Germline CDR1 and CDR2: SGHRS and YFSETQ. There are 12 residues in the CDR3. Written as DNA, the CDR3 is TGCGCGAAGGGCCGGGGGCGAACTGAAGCTTTCTTT. It specifies CAKGRGRTEAFF.

In this sample, this clone turned up a few times. The chain joins TRBV30 to TRBJ1-2, with 8 bases matching TRBD1. From germline, CDR1 is GTSNPN and CDR2 SVGIG (reference sequence). Germline trimming cut 4 bases from V and 8 bases from J; bases unmatched to any gene: 9. CDR3 size: 13 residues. CDR3 bases: TGTGCCTGGACCCAGACAGGGGTGAGAGGCTACACCTTC. Its protein is CAWTQTGVRGYTF.

This sequence joins TRBV10-3 and TRBJ2-5; the match to TRBD1 covers 8 bases. The CDR3 loop spans 14 amino acids. The germline gives CDR1 ENHRY, CDR2 SYGVKD. V was clipped by 3 bases and J by 1 base; unmatched bases: 1. In DNA, the CDR3 is TGTGCCATCAGTGAAGGACAGGGCCAAGAGACCCAGTACTTC. This translates into CAISEGQGQETQYF.

This clone was seen more than once but under ten times. The chain uses TRBV9 and TRBJ2-1, with D tentatively TRBD2 (5 bases). Germline assignment: CDR1 SGDLS and CDR2 YYNGEE. V lost 4 bases to trimming and J lost 6 bases, with 11 bases between them. The CDR3 loop spans 13 amino acids. The CDR3 DNA reads TGTGCCAGCAGCCGAGGACTCATCAATGAGCAGTTCTTC. This translates into CASSRGLINEQFF.

This clone was picked up many times. This chain joins TRBV4-1 and TRBJ2-1; TRBD2 matches 9 bases. With V trimmed by 1 base and J by 11 bases, 15 bases remained unmatched. Germline CDR1 is MGHRA and CDR2 is YSYEKL. This CDR3 has 17 residues. CDR3 sequence (DNA): TGCGCCAGCAGCCAAGGGAGAGGCGGGGGGGTCACAGAGAAGCAGTTCTTC. Its protein product is CASSQGRGGGVTEKQFF.

The chain combines TRBV5-1 with TRBJ2-4; no definite D call. Germline assignment: CDR1 SGHRS and CDR2 YFSETQ. V lost 4 bases to trimming and J lost 0 bases, with 8 bases between them. CDR3 length equals 14 residues. In nucleotides, the CDR3 is TGCGCCAGCAGCCCGTCCTTAGCCAAAAACATTCAGTACTTC. Translated, it gives CASSPSLAKNIQYF.

The chain is built from TRBV7-2 and TRBJ2-3, with D tentatively TRBD2 (6 bases). Germline values: CDR1 SGHTA, CDR2 FQGNSA. V lost 1 base, J lost 11 bases, and 13 bases lay in between. The CDR3 totals 13 residues. As DNA, the CDR3 is TGTGCCAGCAGCTTAGAAGCCGGAGGGTGGCAGTATTTT. It codes for CASSLEAGGWQYF. Full variable domain (missing parts from reference TRBV7-2 and TRBJ2-3): GAGVSQSPSNKVTEKGKDVELRCDPISGHTALYWYRQSLGQGLEFLIYFQGNSAPDKSGLPSDRFSAERTGGSVSTLTIQRTQQEDSAVYLCASSLEAGGWQYFGPGTRLTVL.

This clone was counted between two and nine times. This chain connects TRBV29-1 to TRBJ2-5, with D uncertain. The ends were cut back, 4 bases at V and 2 bases at J, with 11 bases in the middle. The CDR3 is made up of 13 amino acids. Germline lookup yields CDR1 SQVTM and CDR2 ANQGSEA. CDR3 nucleotides: TGCAGCGTTGCCCGACACGTACAAGAGACCCAGTACTTC. It specifies CSVARHVQETQYF.

The chain has TRBV28 and TRBJ2-7, with 13 positions matching TRBD2. The J segment lost 0 bases and the V segment lost 2 bases, leaving 4 bases of the junction unmatched. The V gene's germline CDR1 is MDHEN and CDR2 SYDVKM. This CDR3 has 17 residues. This chain's CDR3 is CASSLTSGRASSYEQYF. The CDR3 DNA reads as TGTGCCAGCAGTTTAACTAGCGGGAGGGCTAGCTCCTACGAGCAGTACTTC.

The chain employs TRBV5-1 and TRBJ2-3; 8 nucleotides align to TRBD1. The V gene end was trimmed by 0 bases and the J gene end by 2 bases; junction bases not matched to a gene: 8. The CDR3 spans 17 residues. The germline CDR1 and CDR2 sequences are SGHRS and YFSETQ. The CDR3 is CASSLVRGTGFTDTQYF. In nucleotides, the CDR3 is TGCGCCAGCAGCTTGGTTCGGGGGACAGGATTCACAGATACGCAGTATTTT.

In DNA form, the CDR3 reads TGTGCCAGCAGCTCCCCCATGTCGTCAGATACGCAGTATTTT. This translates into CASSSPMSSDTQYF. The chain is built from TRBV7-2 and TRBJ2-3; D is unclear. The V and J ends lost 4 bases and 4 bases respectively, with 12 bases between them. CDR1 is SGHTA and CDR2 is FQGNSA in the germline V gene. This CDR3 has 14 residues.

Of note for this clone: One end of the junction varies from germline; a read error may be responsible. The CDR3 coding sequence is TGTGCCAGCAGCTTCTTTGCGGGAGGGCTAACTAGCACAGACACGCAGTATTTT. Translation: CASSFFAGGLTSTDTQYF. This chain uses TRBV7-3 with TRBJ2-3; 9 positions agree with TRBD2. The CDR3 loop spans 18 amino acids. The germline CDR1 and CDR2 sequences are SGHTA and FQGTGA.

A note on this clone: Other DNA sequences in the same sample also yield this CDR3. V gene TRBV5-1 combines with J gene TRBJ2-2; 7 nucleotides match TRBD2. CDR1 is SGHRS and CDR2 is YFSETQ in the germline V gene. V was pared by 0 bases and J by 3 bases, with 2 bases of the junction left unmatched. This CDR3 is 15 amino acids long. The CDR3 DNA sequence: TGCGCCAGCAGCTTGGGACTAGCAGACACCGGGGAGCTGTTTTTT. Translating it yields CASSLGLADTGELFF.

J is TRBJ1-1 and V is TRBV6-5, with D possibly being TRBD1 (5 bases). CDR1 is MNHEY and CDR2 is SVGAGI in the germline V gene. V was shortened by 7 bases and J by 2 bases, with 11 bases between the two germline ends. The CDR3 sequence is 13 residues long. The CDR3 DNA reads TGTGCCAGCACTCCCAGGGCAAACACTGAAGCTTTCTTT. Translation: CASTPRANTEAFF.

The chain uses TRBV4-3 and TRBJ2-6; D is uncertain. Trimming shortened V by 0 bases and J by 2 bases, and 5 bases separated the two germline ends. Germline CDR1 and CDR2: LGHNA and YSLEER. This CDR3 region has 15 residues. The CDR3 DNA is TGCGCCAGCAGCCAAGATCGTCCTGGGGCCAACGTCCTGACTTTC. Protein: CASSQDRPGANVLTF.

The gene calls are TRBV10-3 and TRBJ2-1, with TRBD2 identical over 13 bases. Trimming cost V 6 bases and J 6 bases; bases outside gene matches: 2. Looked up from germline, CDR1 is ENHRY and CDR2 is SYGVKD. This CDR3 has 14 amino acids. The DNA of the CDR3 is TGTGCCATCAGCGGGACTAGCGGGGCCAATGAGCAGTTCTTC. Protein: CAISGTSGANEQFF.

The genes are TRBV5-4 and TRBJ1-2; no definite D call. The CDR3 runs 14 residues. V lost 0 bases, J lost 7 bases, and 13 bases lay in between. Germline assignment: CDR1 SGHNT and CDR2 YYREEE (reference sequence). CDR3 bases: TGTGCCAGCAGCTTGGCTGGAGGAAATCGTGGCTACACCTTC. Translation: CASSLAGGNRGYTF.

This clone has more than one count but fewer than ten. This chain joins TRBV4-1 and TRBJ2-2, with D unresolved. The CDR3 is made up of 14 amino acids. The germline V gene encodes CDR1 MGHRA and CDR2 YSYEKL. Trimming left V 0 bases short and J 0 bases short, with 2 bases between. DNA for the CDR3: TGCGCCAGCAGCCAAGATCCGAACACCGGGGAGCTGTTTTTT. This sequence encodes CASSQDPNTGELFF.

This chain connects TRBV2 to TRBJ1-5; TRBD1 is a possible D gene (5 bases). Trimming cost V 3 bases and J 7 bases, with 13 bases left between them. The CDR3 consists of 14 residues. The V gene's germline CDR1 is SNHLY and CDR2 FYNNEI. As DNA, the CDR3 is TGTGCCAGCAGTGATCGGGGGGGTGGGCAGCCCCAGCATTTT. Its protein product is CASSDRGGGQPQHF.

The chain uses TRBV5-1 and TRBJ1-6; 9 bases line up with TRBD1. The CDR3 is 14 residues long. In germline, CDR1 is SGHRS, CDR2 YFSETQ. The junction had 3 bases not matched to a gene; V was cut back by 2 bases and J by 9 bases. CDR3 in DNA: TGCGCCAGCAGCTTTGGGACAGGGACTTCACCCCTCCACTTT. Its protein product is CASSFGTGTSPLHF.

The chain recombines TRBV2 with TRBJ2-3; no definite D call. Germline CDR1 reads SNHLY; CDR2 reads FYNNEI. The V end lost 8 bases, the J end lost 2 bases, and 11 bases lay between the germline ends. The CDR3 is 13 residues long. This chain's CDR3 is CASGGVTTDTQYF. Written as DNA, the CDR3 is TGTGCCAGCGGTGGCGTGACCACAGATACGCAGTATTTT.

The sample holds a few counts of this clone. The gene calls are TRBV19 and TRBJ1-4, with 7 bases lining up with TRBD1. J was trimmed by 7 bases and V by 6 bases; bases with no gene match: 8. The CDR3 is 14 amino acids. Per the germline V gene, CDR1 is LNHDA and CDR2 is SQIVND (reference sequence). In nucleotides, the CDR3 is TGTGCCAGTAGCACAGGGGTGCTTGGTGAAAAACTGTTTTTT. Translation gives CASSTGVLGEKLFF.

This chain joins TRBV5-4 and TRBJ1-2; 9 bases are a match to TRBD1. The junction had 6 bases not matched to a gene; V was cut back by 6 bases and J by 6 bases. CDR3 size: 13 residues. The germline V gene encodes CDR1 SGHNT and CDR2 YYREEE (reference sequence). CDR3 nucleotide sequence: TGTGCCAGCACCCTCGGACAGGGGCATGGCTACACCTTC. This sequence encodes CASTLGQGHGYTF.

This chain joins TRBV7-2 and TRBJ2-7; 13 nucleotides align to TRBD2. CDR3 size: 14 residues. Germline V gives CDR1 SGHTA, CDR2 FQGNSA. V lost 3 bases to trimming and J lost 5 bases; unmatched junction nucleotides: 1. This CDR3 is CASSFGLAGDEQYF. The CDR3 bases are TGTGCCAGCAGCTTTGGACTAGCGGGAGACGAGCAGTACTTC.

This chain links TRBV5-4 with TRBJ2-5; 13 bases map to TRBD2. With V trimmed by 0 bases and J by 6 bases, 5 bases remained unmatched. The CDR3 extends over 16 amino acids. CDR1 SGHNT and CDR2 YYREEE come from the germline V gene (reference sequence). The CDR3 sequence: CASSLVRTSGGKTQYF. The CDR3 region has the DNA TGTGCCAGCAGCTTGGTTAGGACTAGCGGGGGAAAGACCCAGTACTTC.

This sequence joins TRBV30 and TRBJ2-1; TRBD2 aligns across 8 bases. V was clipped by 4 bases and J by 7 bases; unmatched bases: 3. Germline loops: CDR1 GTSNPN, CDR2 SVGIG (reference sequence). This CDR3 comprises 12 residues. CDR3 bases: TGTGCCTGGACTAGCGGGTATAATGAGCAGTTCTTC. Amino acid sequence: CAWTSGYNEQFF. The full variable domain, with the rest looked up from reference TRBV30 and TRBJ2-1, is SQTIHQWPATLVQPVGSPLSLECTVEGTSNPNLYWYRQAAGRGLQLLFYSVGIGQISSEVPQNLSASRPQDRQFILSSKKLLLSDSGFYLCAWTSGYNEQFFGPGTRLTVL.

The rearrangement joins TRBV29-1 to TRBJ1-2; D gene ambiguous. Trimming left V 3 bases short and J 1 base short, with 12 bases between. The CDR3 covers 14 residues. In germline, CDR1 is SQVTM, CDR2 ANQGSEA. The CDR3 reads CSVDEGVGNYGYTF. DNA of the CDR3: TGCAGCGTTGATGAGGGAGTGGGTAACTATGGCTACACCTTC.

In this sample, this clone turned up once. The chain joins TRBV2 to TRBJ1-4; D may be TRBD1 (5 bases). Germline lookup yields CDR1 SNHLY and CDR2 FYNNEI. V lost 0 bases and J lost 7, with 12 bases in between. The CDR3 covers 15 residues. This CDR3 reads CASSEARGGREKLFF. The CDR3 nucleotides are TGTGCCAGCAGTGAAGCGCGTGGGGGACGTGAAAAACTGTTTTTT. The whole variable domain, filled in from reference TRBV2 and TRBJ1-4, reads EPEVTQTPSHQVTQMGQEVILRCVPISNHLYFYWYRQILGQKVEFLVSFYNNEISEKSEIFDDQFSVERPDGSNFTLKIRSTKLEDSAMYFCASSEARGGREKLFFGSGTQLSVL.

The gene calls are TRBV25-1 and TRBJ2-3; possibly TRBD1 for D (5 bases). V lost 4 bases and J 4 bases, leaving 9 bases between the germline ends. Germline CDR1 reads MGHDK; CDR2 reads SYGVNS. CDR3 length: 13 residues. This chain's CDR3 is CASSGSGPDTQYF. The CDR3 coding sequence is TGTGCCAGCAGTGGGTCAGGGCCAGATACGCAGTATTTT.